Shown below are 27 T cell receptor beta chains from a single sample sequenced in a study of blood T cell repertoires in COVID-19. Profiled with immunoSEQ multiplex PCR; TCRdb holds only in-frame clones, not every one. The table has 200,000 to 250,000 clones, 75% to 90% seen once. The sequencing sample was made of PBMCs or T cells enriched from blood (not recorded which). All receptors come from a woman aged 40 to 50 with acute COVID-19.

The J gene is TRBJ1-1, the V gene TRBV10-3, with unresolved D. CDR3 length: 12 residues. Trimming shortened V by 5 bases and J by 6 bases, and 10 bases separated the two germline ends. The germline V gene encodes CDR1 ENHRY and CDR2 SYGVKD. In nucleotides, the CDR3 is TGTGCCATCAGTAACTCAGCGGCTGAAGCTTTCTTT. Protein sequence: CAISNSAAEAFF.

The rearrangement joins TRBV29-1 to TRBJ2-1; 11 bases map to TRBD2. Germline V gene sequence: CDR1 SQVTM, CDR2 ANQGSEA. The CDR3 totals 15 residues. V lost 8 bases and J lost 9; bases outside the gene matches: 15. CDR3 loop: CSTPPGLAGTGEQFF. DNA of the CDR3: TGCAGCACCCCCCCAGGACTAGCGGGTACCGGTGAGCAGTTCTTC.

V gene TRBV7-3 combines with J gene TRBJ2-1; 8 bases are shared with TRBD2. The V and J ends lost 2 bases and 7 bases, in that order; junction bases with no gene match: 7. The germline CDR1 and CDR2 sequences are SGHTA and FQGTGA. The CDR3 contains 15 residues. The CDR3 DNA follows: TGTGCCAGCAGCTTATCGGCGGGGGGTACAAATGAGCAGTTCTTC. Protein sequence: CASSLSAGGTNEQFF.

The count of this clone is one. The V and J genes are TRBV5-1 and TRBJ2-2; 12 positions match TRBD2. The germline V gene encodes CDR1 SGHRS and CDR2 YFSETQ. This CDR3 has 15 residues. V dropped 2 bases and J dropped 7; count of bases not matched to a gene: 3. The CDR3 DNA follows: TGCGCCAGCAGCTTACTAGCGGGGGGCCTCGGGGAGCTGTTTTTT. Translated, it gives CASSLLAGGLGELFF.

The gene calls are TRBV2 and TRBJ1-4; weak D call: TRBD1 (6 bases). This CDR3 has 15 residues. V lost 5 bases to trimming and J lost 3 bases, with 13 bases between them. CDR1 and CDR2 from the germline V gene are SNHLY and FYNNEI. CDR3 region: CASSPNRAANEKLFF. The CDR3 DNA sequence: TGTGCCAGCAGTCCAAACAGGGCAGCTAATGAAAAACTGTTTTTT.

This chain joins TRBV29-1 and TRBJ1-2, with D perhaps TRBD1 (6 bases). V shed 4 bases and J shed 7 bases, with 10 bases lying between them. CDR1 SQVTM and CDR2 ANQGSEA come from the germline V gene. The CDR3 is 11 amino acids. The DNA for the CDR3 is TGCAGCGTTGCGGGGGGCGGTGGCTACACCTTC. Amino acids: CSVAGGGGYTF.

This sequence joins TRBV6-2 or TRBV6-3 and TRBJ2-3, with D maybe TRBD2 (5 bases). Germline CDR1 MNHEY, CDR2 SVGEGT. The germline V and J ends were trimmed by 5 bases and 6 bases, with 18 bases remaining between them. The CDR3 contains 15 residues. The CDR3 sequence is CASSTAAVDMDTQYF. The CDR3 DNA reads TGTGCCAGCAGTACGGCAGCGGTTGATATGGATACGCAGTATTTT.

The rearrangement joins TRBV5-4 to TRBJ1-1, with D perhaps TRBD1 (6 bases). The V and J ends lost 4 bases and 1 base respectively, with 8 bases between them. The CDR3 totals 13 residues. Germline CDR1 SGHNT, CDR2 YYREEE (reference sequence). CDR3 loop: CASSTTGNTEAFF. The CDR3, as DNA: TGTGCCAGCAGCACGACAGGGAACACTGAAGCTTTCTTT.

The chain joins TRBV29-1 to TRBJ2-2; D unclear. The ends were cut back, 6 bases at V and 4 bases at J, with 9 bases in the middle. CDR3 length: 12 residues. The germline gives CDR1 SQVTM, CDR2 ANQGSEA. CDR3 sequence reads: CSVPNFTGELFF. The CDR3 nucleotides are TGCAGCGTCCCAAACTTCACCGGGGAGCTGTTTTTT.

The chain links TRBV19 to TRBJ2-7; 9 bases line up with TRBD2. Trimming took 6 bases from V and 2 from J; bases not matched to a gene: 5. Per the germline V gene, CDR1 is LNHDA and CDR2 is SQIVND (reference sequence). The CDR3 totals 14 residues. The CDR3 sequence: CASSPSGAAYEQYF. Here the CDR3 DNA reads TGTGCCAGTAGCCCTAGCGGGGCCGCCTACGAGCAGTACTTC.

The genes are TRBV2 and TRBJ2-1; TRBD1 matches at 7 bases. With 11 bases clipped from V and 3 bases from J, the junction kept 7 bases outside the gene matches. Germline assignment: CDR1 SNHLY and CDR2 FYNNEI. CDR3 length: 13 residues. Here the CDR3 reads CAGTGTDYNEQFF. The CDR3, as DNA: TGTGCCGGAACCGGGACAGACTACAATGAGCAGTTCTTC.

This rearrangement joins TRBV19 to TRBJ2-2; D may be TRBD1 (6 bases). V dropped 4 bases and J dropped 5 bases, with 20 bases sitting between them. Germline CDR1 and CDR2: LNHDA and SQIVND (reference sequence). The CDR3 runs 17 residues. CDR3 in amino acids: CASSTRRTVQGTGELFF. CDR3 DNA: TGTGCCAGTAGTACTAGAAGGACAGTACAGGGAACCGGGGAGCTGTTTTTT.

The chain joins TRBV9 to TRBJ1-2; D possibly corresponds to TRBD1 (6 bases). Germline assignment: CDR1 SGDLS and CDR2 YYNGEE. The length of the CDR3 is 15 residues. The V gene lost 3 bases and the J gene lost 2 bases, with 14 bases spanning the gap. This CDR3 is CASSAGQRGNYGYTF. The CDR3, as DNA: TGTGCCAGCAGCGCCGGACAGAGGGGAAACTATGGCTACACCTTC.

The chain is built from TRBV29-1 and TRBJ1-2; maybe TRBD1 (6 bases). The length of the CDR3 is 15 residues. V shed 5 bases and J shed 8 bases, with 24 bases lying between them. The V gene's germline CDR1 is SQVTM and CDR2 ANQGSEA. The CDR3 sequence: CSVRESGAAGVGYTF. CDR3 sequence (DNA): TGCAGCGTTCGAGAATCGGGGGCGGCGGGAGTCGGCTACACCTTC.

The chain employs TRBV3-1 (or the pseudogene TRBV3-2) and TRBJ2-1; TRBD2 might be the D (7 bases). The V and J ends lost 1 base and 8 bases respectively, with 18 bases between them. This CDR3 comprises 16 residues. Germline V gene data show CDR1 as LGHDT and CDR2 as YNNKEL (reference sequence). The CDR3 DNA reads TGTGCCAGCAGCCAAGGTTTTCGGGGGGCCAGGGATGAGCAGTTCTTC. Translating gives CASSQGFRGARDEQFF.

The chain couples TRBV5-6 to TRBJ1-1; D is uncertain. The CDR3 is 15 residues long. V was clipped by 2 bases and J by 1 base, with 12 bases between them. CDR1 SGHDT and CDR2 YYEEEE come from the germline V gene. The CDR3 region is CASSFLALANTEAFF. CDR3 bases: TGTGCCAGCAGCTTCTTGGCTCTTGCGAACACTGAAGCTTTCTTT.

V is TRBV9 and J is TRBJ2-2; 7 nucleotides match TRBD1. V shed 7 bases and J 0 bases; nucleotides not matched to a gene: 3. Germline lookup yields CDR1 SGDLS and CDR2 YYNGEE. The CDR3 length is 14 residues. Here the CDR3 reads CASSTGTNTGELFF. Written as DNA, the CDR3 is TGTGCCAGCTCGACAGGGACGAACACCGGGGAGCTGTTTTTT.

The chain recombines TRBV7-9 with TRBJ1-2; 10 bases align to TRBD1. CDR3 size: 16 residues. The ends lost 5 bases at V and 4 bases at J; junction bases unmatched: 10. Germline V CDR1 and CDR2: SEHNR, FQNEAQ (reference sequence). The CDR3 coding sequence is TGTGCCAGCAGCCCCCCGACAGGGGGCCTAGGCTATGGCTACACCTTC. Its protein product is CASSPPTGGLGYGYTF.

The genes are TRBV14 and TRBJ1-2; TRBD1 might be the D (6 bases). CDR3 length: 16 residues. Trimming took 0 bases from V and 8 from J, leaving 19 bases between them. Per the germline V gene, CDR1 is SGHDN and CDR2 is FVKESK. Written as DNA, the CDR3 is TGTGCCAGCAGCCAAGAGGCCAGGGGCGGACTTCAAGGCTACACCTTC. Translation gives CASSQEARGGLQGYTF. The full variable domain, its missing parts supplied by reference TRBV14 and TRBJ1-2, is EAGVTQFPSHSVIEKGQTVTLRCDPISGHDNLYWYRRVMGKEIKFLLHFVKESKQDESGMPNNRFLAERTGGTYSTLKVQPAELEDSGVYFCASSQEARGGLQGYTFGSGTRLTVV.

This chain joins TRBV6-5 and TRBJ2-3, with D perhaps TRBD2 (5 bases). The CDR3 has 14 residues. V shed 6 bases and J shed 2 bases, with 12 bases lying between them. Germline-derived CDR1 and CDR2 are MNHEY and SVGAGI. In nucleotides, the CDR3 is TGTGCCAGCAGGACGGGCGGGCCCACAGATACGCAGTATTTT. Its translation is CASRTGGPTDTQYF.

This clone has just a few counts. The chain joins TRBV5-1 to TRBJ1-2, with TRBD1 matching over 10 bases. The germline CDR1 and CDR2 sequences are SGHRS and YFSETQ. The CDR3 length is 16 residues. V dropped 1 base and J dropped 6; count of bases not matched to a gene: 9. CDR3 DNA: TGCGCCAGCAGCTTGTTCACCGACAGGGGGCTCGATGGCTACACCTTC. The encoded protein is CASSLFTDRGLDGYTF.

The chain carries TRBV9 and TRBJ2-7, with 7 nucleotides matching TRBD2. The CDR3 contains 14 residues. The V segment lost 0 bases and the J segment 2 bases; nucleotides outside the gene matches: 2. Germline assignment: CDR1 SGDLS and CDR2 YYNGEE. The DNA for the CDR3 is TGTGCCAGCAGCGTAGCCGGACTAGCCTACGAGCAGTACTTC. Encoded protein: CASSVAGLAYEQYF.

The chain couples TRBV7-2 to TRBJ1-5; 7 bases are a match to TRBD1. With 5 bases clipped from V and 5 bases from J, the junction kept 6 bases outside the gene matches. CDR3 length: 14 residues. Germline CDR1 is SGHTA and CDR2 is FQGNSA. CDR3 nucleotide sequence: TGTGCCAGCAGCGGCCGACAGGGCTATCAGCCCCAGCATTTT. Encoded protein: CASSGRQGYQPQHF.

The rearrangement uses TRBV7-3 and TRBJ1-1, with D maybe TRBD1 (5 bases). The CDR3 runs 14 residues. V lost 1 base, J lost 5 bases, and 11 bases lay in between. From germline, CDR1 is SGHTA and CDR2 FQGTGA. The chain's CDR3 is CASSLNQGWTEAFF. The CDR3 nucleotides are TGTGCCAGCAGCTTAAATCAGGGTTGGACTGAAGCTTTCTTT.

This rearrangement joins TRBV18 to TRBJ2-1, with D hard to call. Germline V lookup: CDR1 KGHSH, CDR2 LQKENI. The length of the CDR3 is 13 residues. Trimming removed 3 bases at V and 3 bases at J, with 6 bases between. The CDR3 here is CASSPGGYNEQFF. The CDR3 nucleotides are TGTGCCAGCTCACCTGGCGGCTACAATGAGCAGTTCTTC.

The chain recombines TRBV4-3 with TRBJ2-1; the match to TRBD1 covers 8 bases. The junction had 11 bases not matched to a gene; V was cut back by 4 bases and J by 3 bases. Germline CDR1 LGHNA, CDR2 YSLEER. The CDR3 is made up of 17 amino acids. The CDR3 is CASSPGPRQGIYNEQFF. DNA for the CDR3: TGCGCCAGCAGCCCCGGGCCCCGACAGGGGATCTACAATGAGCAGTTCTTC.

This chain joins TRBV19 and TRBJ1-1; tentatively, D is TRBD1 (5 bases). The CDR3 is made up of 15 amino acids. V shed 6 bases and J shed 5 bases, with 19 bases lying between them. Germline V CDR1 and CDR2: LNHDA, SQIVND (reference sequence). The CDR3 nucleotides read TGTGCCAGTAGAGAGAGGCAGGGTTCTCGGACTGAAGCTTTCTTT. Its translation is CASRERQGSRTEAFF. The whole variable domain, filled in from reference TRBV19 and TRBJ1-1, reads DGGITQSPKYLFRKEGQNVTLSCEQNLNHDAMYWYRQDPGQGLRLIYYSQIVNDFQKGDIAEGYSVSREKKESFPLTVTSAQKNPTAFYLCASRERQGSRTEAFFGQGTRLTVV.